The subject of this entry is one T cell receptor beta chain. The antigen is not known. With each sample, at least 5 micrograms of total RNA were extracted. This record belongs to a study of blood T cells in healthy people across ages. General study results and limits: When set beside aged donors, long-lived donors presented more naive CD4+ cells and higher diversity.

A J-beta primer mix and a sample-barcoded 5' primer were used in a second PCR of roughly 6 to 11 cycles. MiXCR, run by TCRdb on the 5' RACE reads, gives a single entry per CDR3 protein. The table records about 1.8 million distinct CDR3 sequences, 49% of them present only once. Trimming stripped 6 bases from V and 8 bases from J, with 10 bases between. Germline lookup yields CDR1 DFQATT and CDR2 SNEGSKA (reference sequence). The CDR3 contains 10 residues. The chain couples TRBV20-1 to TRBJ1-2, with D uncertain. The specimen was blood. The TCR comes from a woman aged 40-49 years in good health. The CDR3 is CSAFSRGYTF. CDR3 coding DNA: TGCAGTGCCTTTAGCCGGGGCTACACCTTC.